Each of the 10 T cell receptor beta chains below was sequenced from the same sample in a study of Ad26.COV2.S vaccination and SARS-CoV-2 variants. Sequencing used immunoSEQ multiplex PCR; TCRdb keeps in-frame clones, though not all of them. This sample has fewer than 55,000 clones; roughly 80% occur once, and the top ten carry less than 60%. The sequenced sample was peripheral blood, obtained after recovery from COVID-19. The receptors stem from a human donor who had recovered from COVID-19.

This chain links TRBV19 with TRBJ1-3; D uncertain. This CDR3 has 16 residues. The V end was cut by 6 bases, the J end by 0 bases, with 15 bases between. In germline, CDR1 is LNHDA, CDR2 SQIVND (reference sequence). The chain's CDR3 is CASRPRPGISGNTIYF. CDR3 nucleotides: TGTGCCAGTAGACCACGGCCCGGAATCTCTGGAAACACCATATATTTT. Filled out from reference TRBV19 and TRBJ1-3, the complete variable domain reads DGGITQSPKYLFRKEGQNVTLSCEQNLNHDAMYWYRQDPGQGLRLIYYSQIVNDFQKGDIAEGYSVSREKKESFPLTVTSAQKNPTAFYLCASRPRPGISGNTIYFGEGSWLTVV.

V and J are TRBV2 and TRBJ1-4; TRBD1 aligns across 9 bases. V shed 5 bases and J 8 bases; nucleotides not matched to a gene: 6. The CDR3 loop spans 14 amino acids. Germline CDR1 is SNHLY and CDR2 is FYNNEI. The CDR3 loop reads CASSQQGAGEKLFF. The CDR3 DNA is TGTGCCAGCAGTCAACAGGGGGCCGGAGAAAAACTGTTTTTT.

The gene calls are TRBV24-1 and TRBJ1-4; 9 bases map to TRBD1. Germline trimming cut 2 bases from V and 4 bases from J; bases unmatched to any gene: 4. The CDR3 sequence is 16 residues long. CDR1 is KGHDR, CDR2 SFDVKD, per germline. The CDR3 DNA follows: TGTGCCACCAGTGATTCGAGGGGACAGGGTAATGAAAAACTGTTTTTT. Protein: CATSDSRGQGNEKLFF.

V is TRBV11-2 and J is TRBJ2-1; weak D call: TRBD2 (7 bases). Germline lookup yields CDR1 SGHAT and CDR2 FQNNGV. V lost 5 bases, J lost 4 bases, and 27 bases lay in between. The CDR3 totals 19 residues. Here the CDR3 reads CASSAQGRNSGPFYNEQFF. The CDR3 region has the DNA TGTGCCAGCAGCGCACAGGGCCGAAATAGCGGGCCCTTTTACAATGAGCAGTTCTTC.

The chain uses TRBV2 and TRBJ1-1; 9 bases are shared with TRBD1. This CDR3 comprises 12 residues. Germline lookup yields CDR1 SNHLY and CDR2 FYNNEI. J gave up 6 bases and V 6 bases, and 2 bases lay outside the gene matches. CDR3 in DNA: TGTGCCAGCAGGAGGACAGGGGCTGAAGCTTTCTTT. This gives the protein CASRRTGAEAFF.

The genes are TRBV19 and TRBJ1-5; TRBD1 agrees at 7 bases. V shed 3 bases, J shed 0 bases, and the junction held 11 bases outside the gene matches. Per the germline V gene, CDR1 is LNHDA and CDR2 is SQIVND (reference sequence). CDR3 length: 18 amino acids. The CDR3 reads CASSIPYYRTGSNQPQHF. In DNA form, the CDR3 reads TGTGCCAGTAGTATCCCTTATTATAGGACAGGTAGCAATCAGCCCCAGCATTTT.

This chain links TRBV5-1 with TRBJ1-2, with TRBD1 matching 8 bases. Germline V gene lookup returns CDR1 SGHRS and CDR2 YFSETQ. This CDR3 has 14 residues. Trimming cost V 4 bases and J 8 bases; bases outside gene matches: 10. CDR3 sequence: CASSQPETGEGYTF. As DNA, the CDR3 is TGCGCCAGCAGCCAACCCGAGACAGGGGAGGGCTACACCTTC.

The chain joins TRBV18 to TRBJ2-5, with D possibly matching TRBD1 (6 bases). This CDR3 is 17 amino acids long. Germline V gives CDR1 KGHSH, CDR2 LQKENI. The V gene lost 0 bases and the J gene lost 1 base, with 15 bases spanning the gap. Written as DNA, the CDR3 is TGTGCCAGCTCACCACCAAGGTCACAGGGCCTCCAAGAGACCCAGTACTTC. Translation: CASSPPRSQGLQETQYF.

This clone has only a few counts. This sequence joins TRBV6-4 and TRBJ2-1; TRBD1 agrees at 7 bases. There are 14 residues in the CDR3. V was pared by 4 bases and J by 3 bases, with 3 bases of the junction left unmatched. Germline CDR1 MRHNA, CDR2 SNTAGT. The CDR3 here is CASSVGTDYNEQFF. The CDR3 bases are TGTGCCAGCAGTGTGGGGACAGACTACAATGAGCAGTTCTTC.

This chain links TRBV11-2 with TRBJ2-1; the D gene is possibly TRBD2 (7 bases). V was cut by 1 base and J by 7 bases, with 17 bases left in between. This CDR3 region has 16 residues. The germline V gene encodes CDR1 SGHAT and CDR2 FQNNGV. The CDR3 nucleotides are TGTGCCAGCAGCTTAGCTTGGGGGGGCCTGGCAAATGAGCAGTTCTTC. As protein: CASSLAWGGLANEQFF.